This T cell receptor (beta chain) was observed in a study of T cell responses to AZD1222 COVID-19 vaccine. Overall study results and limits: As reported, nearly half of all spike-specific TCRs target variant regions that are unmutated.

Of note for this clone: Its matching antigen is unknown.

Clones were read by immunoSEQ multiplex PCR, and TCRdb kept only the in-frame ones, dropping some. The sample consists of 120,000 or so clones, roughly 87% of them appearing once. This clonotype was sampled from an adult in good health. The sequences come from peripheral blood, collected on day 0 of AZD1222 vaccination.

The CDR3 coding sequence is TGTGCCAGTAGTAGAATTCAGGGAAGTGGCAATCAGCCCCAGCATTTT. This gives the protein CASSRIQGSGNQPQHF. This chain links TRBV19 with TRBJ1-5; D might be TRBD1 (5 bases). This CDR3 comprises 16 residues. The germline V gene encodes CDR1 LNHDA and CDR2 SQIVND (reference sequence). V gave up 4 bases and J gave up 2 bases, with 15 bases separating them.